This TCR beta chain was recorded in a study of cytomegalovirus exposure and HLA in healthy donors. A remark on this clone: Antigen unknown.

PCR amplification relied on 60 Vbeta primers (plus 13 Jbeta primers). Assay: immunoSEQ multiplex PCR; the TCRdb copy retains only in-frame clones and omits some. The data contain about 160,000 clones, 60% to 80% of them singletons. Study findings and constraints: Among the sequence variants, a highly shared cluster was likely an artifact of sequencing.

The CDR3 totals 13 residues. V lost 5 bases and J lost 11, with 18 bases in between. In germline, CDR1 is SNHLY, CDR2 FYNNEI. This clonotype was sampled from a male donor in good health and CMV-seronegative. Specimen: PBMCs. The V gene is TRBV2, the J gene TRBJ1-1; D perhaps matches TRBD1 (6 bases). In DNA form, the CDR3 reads TGTGCCAGCAGTCCCCGACAGGTTATTGAGGCTTTCTTT. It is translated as CASSPRQVIEAFF.